These 17 T cell receptor beta chains were all obtained from the same sample, sequenced in a study of T cell responses to AZD1222 COVID-19 vaccine. Measured with immunoSEQ multiplex PCR; TCRdb has only the in-frame clones, and not every one. Here the sample spans 60,000 or so clones, 70% to 85% being singletons. The sequenced sample was peripheral blood, obtained on day 0 of AZD1222 vaccination. The receptors come from an adult in good health.

This clone was seen a handful of times. V and J are TRBV27 and TRBJ1-6; D is undetermined. The V and J ends lost 5 bases and 4 bases respectively, with 6 bases between them. This CDR3 region has 13 residues. CDR1 is MNHEY, CDR2 SMNVEV, per germline (reference sequence). The CDR3 loop reads CASSNSYNSPLHF. The CDR3 region has the DNA TGTGCCAGCAGTAACAGTTATAATTCACCCCTCCACTTT.

This clone occurred a few times. The chain employs TRBV2 and TRBJ2-7; 8 bases agree with TRBD1. J gave up 5 bases and V 8 bases, and 11 bases lay outside the gene matches. The germline gives CDR1 SNHLY, CDR2 FYNNEI. The CDR3 extends over 14 amino acids. The DNA of the CDR3 is TGTGCCAGCGCCCTAGGACAGGGATTGAACGAGCAGTACTTC. It encodes CASALGQGLNEQYF. Full variable domain (missing parts from reference TRBV2 and TRBJ2-7): EPEVTQTPSHQVTQMGQEVILRCVPISNHLYFYWYRQILGQKVEFLVSFYNNEISEKSEIFDDQFSVERPDGSNFTLKIRSTKLEDSAMYFCASALGQGLNEQYFGPGTRLTVT.

CDR3 loop: CASSLDLGTYEQYF. The DNA of the CDR3 is TGCGCCAGCAGCCTCGATCTCGGAACCTACGAGCAGTACTTC. The chain recombines TRBV5-1 with TRBJ2-7; D gene uncertain. The CDR3 length is 14 residues. The V gene lost 4 bases and the J gene lost 2 bases, with 13 bases spanning the gap. CDR1 is SGHRS, CDR2 YFSETQ, per germline.

The gene calls are TRBV6-2 or TRBV6-3 and TRBJ1-1, with D uncertain. This CDR3 contains 12 residues. The V end was cut by 5 bases, the J end by 7 bases, with 11 bases between. Germline CDR1 is MNHEY and CDR2 is SVGEGT. The CDR3 loop is CASSHYGHEAFF. CDR3 nucleotides: TGTGCCAGCAGTCACTACGGCCATGAAGCTTTCTTT.

This clone was counted once. The rearrangement joins TRBV7-2 to TRBJ2-2, with a weak D call TRBD2 (6 bases). The germline V gene encodes CDR1 SGHTA and CDR2 FQGNSA. The CDR3 sequence is 18 residues long. V lost 1 base to trimming and J lost 1 base, with 16 bases between them. The CDR3: CASSLVDAGILNTGELFF. As DNA, the CDR3 is TGTGCCAGCAGCTTAGTTGATGCGGGAATACTGAACACCGGGGAGCTGTTTTTT. Full variable domain (remainder filled in from reference TRBV7-2 and TRBJ2-2): GAGVSQSPSNKVTEKGKDVELRCDPISGHTALYWYRQSLGQGLEFLIYFQGNSAPDKSGLPSDRFSAERTGGSVSTLTIQRTQQEDSAVYLCASSLVDAGILNTGELFFGEGSRLTVL.

This clone was seen a few times. The V and J genes are TRBV5-6 and TRBJ1-1; TRBD1 is a possible D gene (5 bases). V was pared by 4 bases and J by 10 bases, with 20 bases between. Per germline, CDR1 SGHDT and CDR2 YYEEEE. The CDR3 covers 14 residues. CDR3 region: CASSVITGGLGAFF. As DNA, the CDR3 is TGTGCCAGCAGCGTAATAACGGGGGGTCTCGGAGCTTTCTTT.

The CDR3 coding sequence is TGTGCCAGCAGGGCCACAGGGGGTCGAGGCTACACCTTC. Translation: CASRATGGRGYTF. J is TRBJ1-2 and V is TRBV6-5; 8 bases match TRBD1. Per germline, CDR1 MNHEY and CDR2 SVGAGI. V gave up 6 bases and J gave up 8 bases; unmatched junction bases: 8. The CDR3 extends over 13 amino acids.

This clone was counted a single time. The chain links TRBV7-9 to TRBJ2-7; D gene uncertain. This CDR3 spans 19 amino acids. Between the trimmed V and J ends, which lost 1 base and 0 bases, there was a span of 22 bases. Per the germline V gene, CDR1 is SEHNR and CDR2 is FQNEAQ (reference sequence). The CDR3 reads CASSLVTAGRNPASYEQYF. The DNA of the CDR3 is TGTGCCAGCAGCTTAGTGACCGCCGGACGGAACCCAGCCTCCTACGAGCAGTACTTC. Looking up the rest from reference TRBV7-9 and TRBJ2-7 gives the full variable domain: DTGVSQNPRHKITKRGQNVTFRCDPISEHNRLYWYRQTLGQGPEFLTYFQNEAQLEKSRLLSDRFSAERPKGSFSTLEIQRTEQGDSAMYLCASSLVTAGRNPASYEQYFGPGTRLTVT.

This clone was picked up a small number of times. V usage is TRBV7-9 and J usage is TRBJ1-1; D ambiguous. CDR1 and CDR2 from the germline V gene are SEHNR and FQNEAQ (reference sequence). The CDR3 extends over 15 amino acids. Trimming pared 4 bases from V and 1 base from J, leaving 13 bases between. The CDR3 nucleotides read TGTGCCAGCAGCTACTGGGAGGGATCGAACACTGAAGCTTTCTTT. This gives the protein CASSYWEGSNTEAFF.

The chain employs TRBV10-3 and TRBJ1-1; TRBD1 might be the D (6 bases). The CDR3 loop spans 13 amino acids. The V and J ends lost 6 bases and 1 base respectively, with 9 bases between them. Germline V lookup: CDR1 ENHRY, CDR2 SYGVKD. CDR3: CAIRAGANTEAFF. CDR3 in DNA: TGTGCCATCAGGGCAGGGGCGAACACTGAAGCTTTCTTT.

The V call is TRBV27, the J call TRBJ2-1, with a weak D call TRBD1 (6 bases). Germline V gene lookup returns CDR1 MNHEY and CDR2 SMNVEV (reference sequence). CDR3 length: 11 amino acids. Trimming stripped 6 bases from V and 14 bases from J, with 14 bases between. CDR3 nucleotide sequence: TGTGCCAGCAGCTACGACGGGACAAAGTTCTTC. It codes for CASSYDGTKFF.

The chain uses TRBV12-3 or TRBV12-4 and TRBJ2-2, with unresolved D. The CDR3 length is 13 residues. Trimming pared 4 bases from V and 4 bases from J, leaving 7 bases between. CDR3 sequence reads: CASSSGFTGELFF. The CDR3 DNA follows: TGTGCCAGCAGTTCCGGGTTCACCGGGGAGCTGTTTTTT.

J is TRBJ1-2 and V is TRBV19, with D uncertain. Germline lookup yields CDR1 LNHDA and CDR2 SQIVND (reference sequence). The CDR3 is 11 amino acids. V lost 7 bases to trimming and J lost 7 bases, with 10 bases between them. CDR3 bases: TGTGCCAGTATCTACTTTGGTGGCTACACCTTC. Protein sequence: CASIYFGGYTF.

V is TRBV4-3 and J is TRBJ1-1, with D hard to call. V lost 3 bases to trimming and J lost 4 bases, with 15 bases between them. This CDR3 comprises 15 residues. Germline V CDR1 and CDR2: LGHNA, YSLEER. The CDR3 loop reads CASSQEFREGTEAFF. In DNA, the CDR3 is TGCGCCAGCAGCCAGGAATTCAGAGAGGGCACTGAAGCTTTCTTT.

The genes are TRBV5-1 and TRBJ2-7, with 10 bases aligning to TRBD1. There are 16 residues in the CDR3. V dropped 4 bases and J dropped 1; count of bases not matched to a gene: 8. Germline V gene lookup returns CDR1 SGHRS and CDR2 YFSETQ. The DNA for the CDR3 is TGCGCCAGCAGCGAAGGGACAGGGGCTTCTTCCTACGAGCAGTACGTC. This gives the protein CASSEGTGASSYEQYV.

This clone appeared once. V gene TRBV28 combines with J gene TRBJ2-7, with D tentatively TRBD1 or TRBD2 (5 bases each). The germline gives CDR1 MDHEN, CDR2 SYDVKM. The CDR3 sequence is 13 residues long. Trimming removed 3 bases at V and 13 bases at J, with 19 bases between. CDR3 DNA sequence: TGTGCCAGCAGTTTTTTCCGTGGGACCCAGGAATACTTC. As protein: CASSFFRGTQEYF.

The V call is TRBV7-2, the J call TRBJ2-5, with TRBD1 identical over 8 bases. The CDR3 runs 16 residues. Germline trimming cut 3 bases from V and 5 bases from J; bases unmatched to any gene: 11. The germline V gene encodes CDR1 SGHTA and CDR2 FQGNSA. The CDR3 loop is CASSFQGTGLRETQYF. The CDR3 coding sequence is TGTGCCAGCAGCTTCCAGGGGACAGGCCTTCGGGAGACCCAGTACTTC.